This entry concerns a single TCR beta chain. One entry per CDR3 protein, called by TCRdb with MiXCR from the RT-PCR reads. The table includes 150,000 to 200,000 distinct CDR3 sequences, approximately 24% detected once. This CDR3 region has 14 residues. Germline values: CDR1 SGHVS, CDR2 FNYEAQ. The trim removed 5 bases at V and 1 base at J, leaving 3 bases unmatched. The sample comes from a study of patients and donors after allogeneic stem cell transplantation. Sequencing was done on a sample of blood, either unsorted or a sorted T cell fraction (not recorded which). The receptor was derived from a human donor who was either an allogeneic HSCT recipient or a stem cell or donor lymphocyte infusion donor (not recorded which). It is not recorded whose cells these are; they may come from a transplant donor. The chain links TRBV7-6 to TRBJ2-5, with 8 bases lining up with TRBD2. The DNA for the CDR3 is TGTGCCAGCAGCCCCGGGGGGGCCCAAGAGACCCAGTACTTC. It codes for CASSPGGAQETQYF.